This T cell receptor (beta chain) derives from a study of CD8 T cells in Susac syndrome. This CDR3 is built from 15 residues. From germline, CDR1 is SGHAT and CDR2 FQDESV (reference sequence). V dropped 3 bases and J dropped 8 bases, with 14 bases sitting between them. With random hexamers, reverse transcription was performed on about 0.5 to 1 ug of RNA. One entry per CDR3 protein results from TCRdb running MiXCR on the immunoSEQ multiplex PCR reads. The table has approximately 190,000 distinct CDR3 sequences, about 94% seen once. The origin of this receptor is a human donor with Susac syndrome. The chain combines TRBV11-1 with TRBJ1-6; D is ambiguous. The source material was CD4+ T cells from PBMCs. DNA for the CDR3: TGTGCCAGCAGCTTTGACTTTGGGTCAGATTCACCCCTCCACTTT. Translating it yields CASSFDFGSDSPLHF.